This paragraph reports one TCR beta chain. What it binds is not known. Lacking the conserved final phenylalanine or tryptophan, this CDR3 likely reflects a read error. This specimen comes from a study of breast tumors, draining lymph nodes, adjacent tissues. Study-wide results and caveats: That most tumor T cells come from lymph nodes remained unproven.

The lymph nodes were axillary draining lymph nodes from breast cancer patients. TCRdb re-analysed the multiplex PCR reads in MiXCR, keeping a single row per CDR3 protein. In the table there are about 180,000 distinct CDR3 sequences, around a third of which are singletons. Germline CDR1 is SGDLS and CDR2 is YYNGEE. Trimming removed 6 bases from V and 6 bases from J, with 15 bases in between. CDR3 length equals 13 residues. The source is a female donor with breast cancer. Some clones in this sample may be carry-over from other donors' samples. Sequencing was done on a sample of axillary lymph node tissue. This chain links TRBV9 with TRBJ1-1; a possible D gene is TRBD1 (5 bases). The CDR3 coding sequence is TGTGCCAGCACCCCCCGGGGGGGTCCTGAAGCTTTCTCT. Translated, it gives CASTPRGGPEAFS.